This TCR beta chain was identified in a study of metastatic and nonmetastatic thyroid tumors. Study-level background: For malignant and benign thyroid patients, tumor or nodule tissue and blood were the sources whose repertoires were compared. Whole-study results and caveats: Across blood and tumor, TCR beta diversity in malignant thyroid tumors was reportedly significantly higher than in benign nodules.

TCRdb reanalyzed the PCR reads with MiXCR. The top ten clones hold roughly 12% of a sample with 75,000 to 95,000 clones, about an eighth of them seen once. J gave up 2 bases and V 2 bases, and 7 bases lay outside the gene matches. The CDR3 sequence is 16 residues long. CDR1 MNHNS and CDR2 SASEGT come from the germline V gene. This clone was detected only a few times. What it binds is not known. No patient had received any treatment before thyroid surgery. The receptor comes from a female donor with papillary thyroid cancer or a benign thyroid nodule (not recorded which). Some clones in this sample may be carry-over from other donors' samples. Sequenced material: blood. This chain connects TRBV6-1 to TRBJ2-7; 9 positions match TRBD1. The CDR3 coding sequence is TGTGCCAGCAGTGAATCACCGGGACAGGGTACCTACGAGCAGTACTTC. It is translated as CASSESPGQGTYEQYF.